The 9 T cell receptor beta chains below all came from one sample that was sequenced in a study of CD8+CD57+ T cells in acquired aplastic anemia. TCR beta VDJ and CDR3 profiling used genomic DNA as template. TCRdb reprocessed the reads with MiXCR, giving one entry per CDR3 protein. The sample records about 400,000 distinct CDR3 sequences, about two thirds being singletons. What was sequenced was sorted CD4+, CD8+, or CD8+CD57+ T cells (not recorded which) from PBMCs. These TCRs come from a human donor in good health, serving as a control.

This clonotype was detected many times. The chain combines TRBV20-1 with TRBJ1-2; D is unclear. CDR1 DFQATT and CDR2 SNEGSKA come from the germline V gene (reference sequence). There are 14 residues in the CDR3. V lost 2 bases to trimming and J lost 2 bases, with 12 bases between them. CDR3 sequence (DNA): TGCAGTGCTAGAATTCCGGCAGTAAACTATGGCTACACCTTC. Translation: CSARIPAVNYGYTF.

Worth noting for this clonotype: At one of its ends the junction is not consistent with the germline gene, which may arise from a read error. In nucleotides, the CDR3 is TGTGCCACCAGCCGAGAGGGTGGTATCACCGGCGAGCTGTTTTTC. Translation gives CATSREGGITGELFF. The V gene is TRBV15, the J gene TRBJ2-2; TRBD2 might be the D (5 bases). In germline, CDR1 is LNHNV, CDR2 YYDKDF (reference sequence). The CDR3 length is 15 residues.

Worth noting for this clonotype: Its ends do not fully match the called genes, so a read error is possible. The CDR3 DNA reads TGTGCCAGCACGAGGACCATGCCGAACACTGTAGCTTTCTTT. This codes for CASTRTMPNTVAFF. The rearrangement joins TRBV6-2 or TRBV6-3 to TRBJ1-1; D not certain. Per germline, CDR1 MNHEY and CDR2 SVGEGT. This CDR3 has 14 residues.

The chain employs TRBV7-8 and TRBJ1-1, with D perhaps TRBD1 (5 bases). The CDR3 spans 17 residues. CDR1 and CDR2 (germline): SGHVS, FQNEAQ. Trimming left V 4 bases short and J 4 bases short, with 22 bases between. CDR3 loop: CASSSRQRGDWTTEAFF. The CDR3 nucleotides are TGTGCCAGCAGCTCCCGACAACGAGGGGATTGGACCACTGAAGCTTTCTTT. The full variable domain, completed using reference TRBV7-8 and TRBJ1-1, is GAGVSQSPRYKVAKRGQDVALRCDPISGHVSLFWYQQALGQGPEFLTYFQNEAQLDKSGLPSDRFFAERPEGSVSTLKIQRTQQEDSAVYLCASSSRQRGDWTTEAFFGQGTRLTVV.

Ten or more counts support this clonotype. CDR3: CASSRTANNEQFF. For the CDR3, the DNA is TGTGCCAGCAGCAGGACAGCAAACAATGAGCAGTTCTTC. The rearrangement links TRBV7-3 to TRBJ2-1; D might be TRBD1 (6 bases). The CDR3 runs to 13 residues. Germline V CDR1 and CDR2: SGHTA, FQGTGA. V gave up 5 bases and J gave up 5 bases, with 10 bases separating them. The variable domain in full, with the rest retrieved from reference TRBV7-3 and TRBJ2-1, is GAGVSQTPSNKVTEKGKYVELRCDPISGHTALYWYRQSLGQGPEFLIYFQGTGAADDSGLPNDRFFAVRPEGSVSTLKIQRTERGDSAVYLCASSRTANNEQFFGPGTRLTVL.

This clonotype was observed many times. The DNA of the CDR3 is TGTGCCAGCAGTTATGGAGGACAGGGGGCGTACGAGCAGTACTTC. Translating it yields CASSYGGQGAYEQYF. J is TRBJ2-7 and V is TRBV12-3 or TRBV12-4; 11 bases match TRBD1. V shed 4 bases, J shed 4 bases, and the junction held 6 bases outside the gene matches. The CDR3 covers 15 residues.

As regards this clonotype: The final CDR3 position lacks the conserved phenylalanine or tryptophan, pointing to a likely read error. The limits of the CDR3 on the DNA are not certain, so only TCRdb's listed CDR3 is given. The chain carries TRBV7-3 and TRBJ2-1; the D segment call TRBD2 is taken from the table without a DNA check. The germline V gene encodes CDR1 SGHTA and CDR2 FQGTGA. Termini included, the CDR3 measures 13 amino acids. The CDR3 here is CATSRFLAGEQIL.

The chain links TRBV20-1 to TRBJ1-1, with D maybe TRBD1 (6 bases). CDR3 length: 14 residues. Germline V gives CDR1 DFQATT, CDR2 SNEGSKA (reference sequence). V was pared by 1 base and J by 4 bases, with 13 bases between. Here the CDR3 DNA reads TGCAGTGCTAGAGCGACGGGGGGGCTCACTGAAGCTTTCTTT. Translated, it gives CSARATGGLTEAFF.

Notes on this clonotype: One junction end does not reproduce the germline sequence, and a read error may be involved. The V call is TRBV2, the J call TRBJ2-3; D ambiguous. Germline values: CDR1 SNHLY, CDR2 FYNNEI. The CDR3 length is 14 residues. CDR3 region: CATRDLGQKATQFF. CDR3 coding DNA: TGTGCCACCCGTGATCTCGGGCAAAAAGCCACGCAGTTCTTT.